This T cell receptor beta chain was recorded in a study of blood T cells in healthy people across ages. This clonotype was detected many times. What it binds is not known. Combining a sample-barcoded 5' primer with a J-beta primer mix, a second PCR ran for about 6 to 12 cycles. The study obtained at least 2.5 million CDR3-containing paired-end reads from every sample. In TCRdb, the 5' RACE reads were re-called with MiXCR into one record per CDR3 protein. The table has around 650,000 distinct CDR3 sequences, roughly 30% seen once. Regarding the study as a whole: Naive T cell percentage showed a strong correlation with TCR beta diversity. Greater diversity and more naive CD4+ cells were seen in long-lived donors than in aged donors.

The V gene's germline CDR1 is SGHDN and CDR2 FVKESK. There are 16 residues in the CDR3. With V trimmed by 3 bases and J by 1 base, 7 bases remained unmatched. The source is an elderly woman in good health. The sample comprised blood. This chain connects TRBV14 to TRBJ2-5; 8 bases align to TRBD2. CDR3 sequence reads: CASSHIGLASQETQYF. Here the CDR3 DNA reads TGTGCCAGCAGCCATATCGGACTAGCTAGCCAAGAGACCCAGTACTTC.